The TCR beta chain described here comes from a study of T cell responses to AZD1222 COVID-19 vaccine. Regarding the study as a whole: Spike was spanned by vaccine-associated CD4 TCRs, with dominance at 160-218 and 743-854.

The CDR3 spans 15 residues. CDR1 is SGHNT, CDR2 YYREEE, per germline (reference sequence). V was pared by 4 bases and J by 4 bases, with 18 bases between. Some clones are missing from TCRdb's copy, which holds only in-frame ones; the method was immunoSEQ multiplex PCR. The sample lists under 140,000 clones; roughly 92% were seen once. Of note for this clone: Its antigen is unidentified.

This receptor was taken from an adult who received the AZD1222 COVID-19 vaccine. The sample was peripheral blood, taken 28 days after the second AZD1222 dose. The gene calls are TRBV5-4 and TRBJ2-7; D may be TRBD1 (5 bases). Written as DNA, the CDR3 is TGTGCCAGCAGCACTTTGGAGACAGCCCCTTACGAGCAGTACTTC. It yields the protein CASSTLETAPYEQYF.